Each of the 29 T cell receptor beta chains below was sequenced from the same sample in a study of CD8 T cells in ankylosing spondylitis. Study-level results: Characteristic of ankylosing spondylitis blood, it appeared, was a TCR beta motif comprising fewer than 10 highly homologous variants.

TCRdb fed the 5' RACE reads into MiXCR, producing one record per CDR3 protein. The sample yields about 460,000 distinct CDR3 sequences, roughly 5% seen once. The antigens these receptors bind are not known. Sequencing used blood, either unsorted or a sorted T cell fraction (not recorded which). The receptors come from a male donor with ankylosing spondylitis.

This clonotype was seen at least ten times. The chain combines TRBV25-1 with TRBJ2-5, with TRBD1 identical over 7 bases. Looked up from germline, CDR1 is MGHDK and CDR2 is SYGVNS. J lost 14 bases, V lost 6 bases, and 15 bases had no gene match. The CDR3 extends over 13 amino acids. This CDR3 is CASRELDRAEIYF. The DNA of the CDR3 is TGTGCCAGCAGAGAACTAGACAGGGCCGAAATCTACTTC.

This clonotype appeared a few times. The chain combines TRBV28 with TRBJ2-5; D is ambiguous. The CDR3 sequence is 14 residues long. The germline V gene encodes CDR1 MDHEN and CDR2 SYDVKM. V was pared by 6 bases and J by 1 base, with 12 bases between. The CDR3, as DNA: TGTGCCAGCAGCCGCCCAGATTTCCAAGAGACCCAGTACTTC. Its translation is CASSRPDFQETQYF.

The chain employs TRBV6-2 or TRBV6-3 and TRBJ2-7, with a tentative D call TRBD2 (6 bases). Between the trimmed V and J ends, which lost 2 bases and 6 bases, there was a span of 17 bases. Germline-derived CDR1 and CDR2 are MNHEY and SVGEGT. This CDR3 has 15 amino acids. The CDR3 region has the DNA TGTGCCAGCAGTTACCGGGGCGGGGACGGGAGCGAGCAGTACTTC. Its protein product is CASSYRGGDGSEQYF.

The chain carries TRBV20-1 and TRBJ2-7, with 10 bases matching TRBD2. V lost 6 bases to trimming and J lost 4 bases; unmatched junction nucleotides: 6. The V gene's germline CDR1 is DFQATT and CDR2 SNEGSKA (reference sequence). CDR3 length: 13 amino acids. Here the CDR3 reads CSAEVAGGYEQYF. The CDR3 DNA reads as TGCAGTGCGGAGGTAGCGGGGGGTTACGAGCAGTACTTC.

This clonotype was seen at least ten times. The CDR3 DNA reads as TGCGCCAGCAGCTTGGGAGGGCTCCACAATGAGCAGTTCTTC. It specifies CASSLGGLHNEQFF. This chain uses TRBV5-1 with TRBJ2-1, with a weak D call TRBD2 (5 bases). The CDR3 loop spans 14 amino acids. Trimming took off 0 bases at V and 5 bases at J, with 9 bases between the two ends. In germline, CDR1 is SGHRS, CDR2 YFSETQ.

This clonotype occurred many times. The rearrangement links TRBV12-3 or TRBV12-4 to TRBJ1-1; D ambiguous. Trimming stripped 7 bases from V and 1 base from J, with 10 bases between. CDR3 length: 13 amino acids. CDR3: CASIELTNTEAFF. CDR3 coding DNA: TGTGCCAGCATCGAACTTACGAACACTGAAGCTTTCTTT.

The table lists this clonotype with many counts. One end of the junction fails to match germline, which may point to a read error. The chain employs TRBV29-1 and TRBJ1-2; no reliable D call. Germline loops: CDR1 SQVTM, CDR2 ANQGSEA. The CDR3 extends over 12 amino acids. CDR3 bases: TGCAGCGTTGAAGGGGAAGATTATGGTTACACCTTC. Its translation: CSVEGEDYGYTF.

This clonotype was observed a few times. This chain links TRBV12-3 or TRBV12-4 with TRBJ1-3, with a possible D match to TRBD1 (5 bases). Deletions cut 4 bases from V and 2 bases from J, with 15 bases between. The CDR3 is 16 residues long. The CDR3 region has the DNA TGTGCCAGCAGTTGGGGGGACCCGACCACTGGAAACACCATATATTTT. Protein: CASSWGDPTTGNTIYF.

This clonotype was counted ten times or more. The rearrangement joins TRBV4-3 to TRBJ1-2, with D tentatively TRBD1 (6 bases). V shed 2 bases and J shed 8 bases, with 12 bases lying between them. This CDR3 has 13 amino acids. The germline CDR1 and CDR2 sequences are LGHNA and YSLEER. This chain's CDR3 is CASSQRGVRGYTF. CDR3 in DNA: TGCGCCAGCAGCCAAAGGGGGGTCCGGGGCTACACCTTC.

This chain links TRBV11-2 with TRBJ1-1; D is unresolved. The ends were cut back, 5 bases at V and 10 bases at J, with 14 bases in the middle. Germline assignment: CDR1 SGHAT and CDR2 FQNNGV. CDR3 size: 12 residues. The CDR3 reads CASSETDGGAFF. Here the CDR3 DNA reads TGTGCCAGCAGCGAAACGGACGGTGGAGCTTTCTTT.

This clonotype was observed many times. The V gene is TRBV28, the J gene TRBJ1-1; D is unresolved. The CDR3 spans 12 residues. The V and J ends lost 2 bases and 4 bases respectively, with 5 bases between them. Germline V gene lookup returns CDR1 MDHEN and CDR2 SYDVKM. The CDR3 bases are TGTGCCAGCAGTTTAAGTGCCACTGAAGCTTTCTTT. Its translation: CASSLSATEAFF.

The V gene is TRBV20-1, the J gene TRBJ2-1; D ambiguous. This CDR3 spans 9 amino acids. Per germline, CDR1 DFQATT and CDR2 SNEGSKA (reference sequence). V lost 6 bases to trimming and J lost 9 bases, with 6 bases between them. In DNA, the CDR3 is TGCAGTGCCTACCCTGAGCAGTTCTTC. Translated: CSAYPEQFF.

This clonotype was detected ten times or more. The V and J genes are TRBV5-1 and TRBJ1-1, with D unclear. The CDR3 has 14 residues. The V gene's germline CDR1 is SGHRS and CDR2 YFSETQ. The V end lost 1 base, the J end lost 1 base, and 8 bases lay between the germline ends. In DNA form, the CDR3 reads TGCGCCAGCAGCTTGAGTCGGCAGAACACTGAAGCTTTCTTT. Encoded protein: CASSLSRQNTEAFF.

Ten or more counts support this clonotype. The chain joins TRBV10-3 to TRBJ2-6, with D possibly being TRBD1 or TRBD2 (5 bases each). This CDR3 comprises 16 residues. Germline V gene lookup returns CDR1 ENHRY and CDR2 SYGVKD. V shed 7 bases and J shed 0 bases, with 13 bases lying between them. The CDR3 here is CAITEGTSSGANVLTF. CDR3 nucleotides: TGTGCCATCACAGAGGGGACGAGCTCTGGGGCCAACGTCCTGACTTTC.

This clonotype turned up a few times. The V call is TRBV5-6, the J call TRBJ1-1, with D perhaps matching TRBD1 (6 bases). V was trimmed by 4 bases and J by 11 bases, leaving 21 bases between them. Germline loops: CDR1 SGHDT, CDR2 YYEEEE. The CDR3 runs to 14 residues. In nucleotides, the CDR3 is TGTGCCAGCAGCCCCGACAGGCAATCCTCGGAGGCTTTCTTT. The encoded protein is CASSPDRQSSEAFF.

There are many counts of this clonotype. The chain links TRBV7-2 to TRBJ2-7, with 8 bases identical to TRBD2. The CDR3 spans 15 residues. Looked up from germline, CDR1 is SGHTA and CDR2 is FQGNSA. V trimming: 5 bases; J trimming: 1 base; junction bases outside the gene matches: 7. CDR3 loop: CASSPRTSRSYEQYF. Here the CDR3 DNA reads TGTGCCAGCAGCCCGAGGACTAGCAGGTCCTACGAGCAGTACTTC.

This clonotype appeared many times. V gene TRBV5-6 combines with J gene TRBJ1-1; D remains unclear. Trimming cost V 6 bases and J 2 bases, with 17 bases left between them. CDR1 and CDR2 (germline): SGHDT, YYEEEE. There are 15 residues in the CDR3. DNA of the CDR3: TGTGCCAGCACCCCGGACCCTTTATATAACACTGAAGCTTTCTTT. Amino acid sequence: CASTPDPLYNTEAFF. The whole variable domain, filled in from reference TRBV5-6 and TRBJ1-1, reads DAGVTQSPTHLIKTRGQQVTLRCSPKSGHDTVSWYQQALGQGPQFIFQYYEEEERQRGNFPDRFSGHQFPNYSSELNVNALLLGDSALYLCASTPDPLYNTEAFFGQGTRLTVV.

In its sample, this clonotype was seen many times. The J gene is TRBJ1-1, the V gene TRBV25-1; D is possibly TRBD1 (6 bases). From germline, CDR1 is MGHDK and CDR2 SYGVNS. The CDR3 sequence is 15 residues long. The ends were cut back, 6 bases at V and 5 bases at J, with 19 bases in the middle. The CDR3 nucleotides read TGTGCCAGCAGAGCCAATACAGGGAGAGGGACTGAAGCTTTCTTT. It codes for CASRANTGRGTEAFF.

The sample holds many counts of this clonotype. V gene TRBV12-3 or TRBV12-4 combines with J gene TRBJ1-1; a possible D gene is TRBD1 (5 bases). The CDR3 is made up of 14 amino acids. V gave up 7 bases and J gave up 1 base, with 13 bases separating them. CDR3 coding DNA: TGTGCCAGCACTCTAGGGGCAGCGAACACTGAAGCTTTCTTT. Translated, it gives CASTLGAANTEAFF.

This clonotype was detected a few times. The chain is built from TRBV7-2 and TRBJ2-2; D is perhaps TRBD2 (6 bases). The length of the CDR3 is 15 residues. The V gene lost 5 bases and the J gene lost 5 bases, with 15 bases spanning the gap. Germline CDR1 is SGHTA and CDR2 is FQGNSA. The CDR3 is CASSPRGTGTGELFF. As DNA, the CDR3 is TGTGCCAGCAGCCCTCGGGGGACGGGGACCGGGGAGCTGTTTTTT.

The chain links TRBV29-1 to TRBJ2-5; D is unclear. Germline CDR1 is SQVTM and CDR2 is ANQGSEA. The CDR3 is 15 residues long. V was clipped by 4 bases and J by 2 bases, with 17 bases between them. This CDR3 reads CSVVWQSYLQETQYF. The CDR3 DNA follows: TGCAGCGTTGTGTGGCAGAGCTATCTTCAAGAGACCCAGTACTTC. The whole variable domain, filled in from reference TRBV29-1 and TRBJ2-5, reads SAVISQKPSRDICQRGTSLTIQCQVDSQVTMMFWYRQQPGQSLTLIATANQGSEATYESGFVIDKFPISRPNLTFSTLTVSNMSPEDSSIYLCSVVWQSYLQETQYFGPGTRLLVL.

This clonotype was picked up many times. This sequence joins TRBV5-1 and TRBJ1-2; D unclear. The V and J ends lost 0 bases and 7 bases respectively, with 10 bases between them. The germline V gene encodes CDR1 SGHRS and CDR2 YFSETQ. The CDR3 sequence is 13 residues long. CDR3 DNA: TGCGCCAGCAGCTTGGGTCCAGGCGGTGGCTACACCTTC. Amino acid sequence: CASSLGPGGGYTF.

This clonotype has a count of ten or more. This chain connects TRBV20-1 to TRBJ1-1; 7 bases agree with TRBD1. The CDR3 sequence is 11 residues long. The V and J ends lost 5 bases and 10 bases, in that order; junction bases with no gene match: 7. Looked up from germline, CDR1 is DFQATT and CDR2 is SNEGSKA (reference sequence). Here the CDR3 reads CSASGTAAAFF. The CDR3 region has the DNA TGCAGTGCTTCCGGGACAGCCGCAGCTTTCTTT.

The table lists this clonotype with many counts. The chain has TRBV5-1 and TRBJ2-7; 7 bases align to TRBD1. The CDR3 loop spans 13 amino acids. Trimming took 4 bases from V and 0 from J; bases not matched to a gene: 1. Germline loops: CDR1 SGHRS, CDR2 YFSETQ. The CDR3 here is CASSGDSSYEQYF. CDR3 sequence (DNA): TGCGCCAGCAGCGGGGACAGCTCCTACGAGCAGTACTTC.

This clonotype has a count of ten or more. The chain uses TRBV10-3 and TRBJ1-1; 12 positions agree with TRBD1. The CDR3 is 15 amino acids. Trimming removed 6 bases from V and 2 bases from J; junction bases left unmatched: 4. The germline gives CDR1 ENHRY, CDR2 SYGVKD. CDR3 nucleotide sequence: TGTGCCATCAGGGGACAGGGGGCTAGAAACACTGAAGCTTTCTTT. This gives the protein CAIRGQGARNTEAFF.

This clonotype was seen ten or more times. The gene calls are TRBV10-3 and TRBJ2-1, with D unclear. The CDR3 is 15 amino acids. The V end lost 4 bases, the J end lost 1 base, and 11 bases lay between the germline ends. Germline values: CDR1 ENHRY, CDR2 SYGVKD. The CDR3 protein is CAISAPPTSYNEQFF. The DNA of the CDR3 is TGTGCCATCAGTGCCCCACCGACGTCCTACAATGAGCAGTTCTTC.

This clonotype has at least ten counts. The rearrangement joins TRBV6-2 or TRBV6-3 to TRBJ2-1, with TRBD1 as a possible D gene (6 bases). Trimming left V 10 bases short and J 6 bases short, with 19 bases between. The germline V gene encodes CDR1 MNHEY and CDR2 SVGEGT. The CDR3 has 14 residues. The CDR3 spells CATMLGGALNEQFF. CDR3 nucleotide sequence: TGTGCCACTATGTTAGGGGGAGCCCTCAATGAGCAGTTCTTC.

This clonotype was counted many times. The chain has TRBV7-3 and TRBJ1-5; TRBD1 matches 10 bases. The V gene end was trimmed by 5 bases and the J gene end by 2 bases; junction bases not matched to a gene: 6. This CDR3 region has 16 residues. Germline-derived CDR1 and CDR2 are SGHTA and FQGTGA. Here the CDR3 DNA reads TGTGCCAGCAGCCTCCGGACAGGGGGTGGCAATCAGCCCCAGCATTTT. Its translation is CASSLRTGGGNQPQHF.

This clonotype occurred many times. J is TRBJ1-3 and V is TRBV4-2; no firm D call. Germline CDR1 LGHNA, CDR2 YNFKEQ. The CDR3 contains 16 residues. V was shortened by 4 bases and J by 6 bases, with 19 bases between the two germline ends. CDR3 DNA: TGTGCCAGCAGCCCCTACGCGGAAAGTCGAGTAAACACCATATATTTT. As protein: CASSPYAESRVNTIYF.